These 8 T cell receptor beta chains were sequenced from one sample in a study of blood T cell repertoires in COVID-19. The protocol was immunoSEQ multiplex PCR, while the TCRdb copy is restricted to in-frame clones and leaves out a portion. The sample has 200,000 to 250,000 clones, 86% seen once. Specimen: PBMCs or T cells enriched from blood (not recorded which). The origin of the receptors is a woman between 50 and 59 years old in a cohort exposed to, infected with or recovered from COVID-19 (not recorded which).

The chain uses TRBV9 and TRBJ2-3; TRBD2 matches 11 bases. The CDR3 contains 17 residues. Germline V CDR1 and CDR2: SGDLS, YYNGEE. V lost 3 bases to trimming and J lost 3 bases; unmatched junction nucleotides: 9. This CDR3 is CASSDRSGGAFTDTQYF. The CDR3 DNA is TGTGCCAGCAGCGACCGTAGCGGGGGGGCCTTTACAGATACGCAGTATTTT. Supplemented by reference TRBV9 and TRBJ2-3, the full variable domain reads DSGVTQTPKHLITATGQRVTLRCSPRSGDLSVYWYQQSLDQGLQFLIQYYNGEERAKGNILERFSAQQFPDLHSELNLSSLELGDSALYFCASSDRSGGAFTDTQYFGPGTRLTVL.

The chain carries TRBV11-2 and TRBJ1-2; D ambiguous. V lost 0 bases and J lost 4, with 12 bases in between. This CDR3 has 15 amino acids. CDR1 SGHAT and CDR2 FQNNGV come from the germline V gene. This chain's CDR3 is CASSLDLRVTYGYTF. As DNA, the CDR3 is TGTGCCAGCAGCTTAGATCTACGGGTAACCTATGGCTACACCTTC.

This clone was detected a few times. The rearrangement links TRBV4-3 to TRBJ2-7; TRBD1 matches at 8 bases. The CDR3 has 16 residues. V shed 3 bases and J 3 bases; nucleotides not matched to a gene: 10. Germline V gene lookup returns CDR1 LGHNA and CDR2 YSLEER. The CDR3 protein is CASSHSATGESYEQYF. CDR3 coding DNA: TGCGCCAGCAGCCATTCGGCGACAGGGGAGAGCTACGAGCAGTACTTC.

This clone appeared a single time. V gene TRBV6-4 combines with J gene TRBJ2-2, with 11 bases that match TRBD2. The V and J ends lost 5 bases and 5 bases, in that order; junction bases with no gene match: 4. Germline V gives CDR1 MRHNA, CDR2 SNTAGT. The CDR3 contains 15 residues. In DNA form, the CDR3 reads TGTGCCAGCAGTCCAAGGACTAGCGGGACCGGGGAGCTGTTTTTT. Amino acids: CASSPRTSGTGELFF.

This chain uses TRBV6-5 with TRBJ2-2; a weak D match, TRBD1 (6 bases). Germline lookup yields CDR1 MNHEY and CDR2 SVGAGI. The CDR3 covers 14 residues. V was cut by 6 bases and J by 1 base, with 9 bases left in between. CDR3 protein: CASRQDRNTGELFF. The CDR3 coding sequence is TGTGCCAGCAGACAGGACAGGAACACCGGGGAGCTGTTTTTT.

The rearrangement joins TRBV7-6 to TRBJ2-2, with a possible D match to TRBD1 (5 bases). The CDR3 is 15 amino acids. Between the trimmed V and J ends, which lost 5 bases and 5 bases, there was a span of 15 bases. The germline CDR1 and CDR2 sequences are SGHVS and FNYEAQ. CDR3 bases: TGTGCCAGCAGCCAGGGCAGGTGGGGAACCGGGGAGCTGTTTTTT. Its translation: CASSQGRWGTGELFF.

This chain connects TRBV6-4 to TRBJ1-5; TRBD1 aligns across 11 bases. The CDR3 loop spans 17 amino acids. Looked up from germline, CDR1 is MRHNA and CDR2 is SNTAGT. The ends lost 2 bases at V and 4 bases at J; junction bases unmatched: 7. In nucleotides, the CDR3 is TGTGCCAGCAGTGACCGACCCGGGGACAGGGGGAATCAGCCCCAGCATTTT. Protein: CASSDRPGDRGNQPQHF.

In its sample, this clone was seen once. The chain employs TRBV6-5 and TRBJ2-5; unclear D gene. CDR3 length equals 14 residues. Germline loops: CDR1 MNHEY, CDR2 SVGAGI. Trimming left V 7 bases short and J 3 bases short, with 15 bases between. The chain's CDR3 is CASTAQRREETQYF. In DNA form, the CDR3 reads TGTGCCAGCACAGCGCAGCGCCGAGAAGAGACCCAGTACTTC.